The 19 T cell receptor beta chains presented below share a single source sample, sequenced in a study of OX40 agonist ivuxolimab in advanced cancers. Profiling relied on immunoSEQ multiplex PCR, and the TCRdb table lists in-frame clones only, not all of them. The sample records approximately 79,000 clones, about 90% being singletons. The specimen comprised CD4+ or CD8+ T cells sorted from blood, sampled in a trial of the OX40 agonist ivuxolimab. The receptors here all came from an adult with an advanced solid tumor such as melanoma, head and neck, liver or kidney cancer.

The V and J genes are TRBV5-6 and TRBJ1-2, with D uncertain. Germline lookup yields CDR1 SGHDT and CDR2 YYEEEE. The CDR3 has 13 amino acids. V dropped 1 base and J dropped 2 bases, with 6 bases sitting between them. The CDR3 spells CASSLLENYGYTF. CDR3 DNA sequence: TGTGCCAGCAGCTTGTTGGAGAACTATGGCTACACCTTC.

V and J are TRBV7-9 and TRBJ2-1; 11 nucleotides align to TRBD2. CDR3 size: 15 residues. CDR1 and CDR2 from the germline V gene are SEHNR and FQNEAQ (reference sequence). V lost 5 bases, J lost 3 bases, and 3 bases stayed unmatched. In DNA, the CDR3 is TGTGCCAGCAGCCTTAGCGGGGGGGGCTACAATGAGCAGTTCTTC. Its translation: CASSLSGGGYNEQFF. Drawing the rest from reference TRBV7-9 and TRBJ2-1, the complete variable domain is DTGVSQNPRHKITKRGQNVTFRCDPISEHNRLYWYRQTLGQGPEFLTYFQNEAQLEKSRLLSDRFSAERPKGSFSTLEIQRTEQGDSAMYLCASSLSGGGYNEQFFGPGTRLTVL.

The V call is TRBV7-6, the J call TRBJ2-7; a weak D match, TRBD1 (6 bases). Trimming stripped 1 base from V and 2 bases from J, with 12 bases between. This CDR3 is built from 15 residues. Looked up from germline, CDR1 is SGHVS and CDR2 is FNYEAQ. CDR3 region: CASSLGLGQTYEQYF. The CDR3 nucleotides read TGTGCCAGCAGCTTAGGTCTAGGACAGACCTACGAGCAGTACTTC.

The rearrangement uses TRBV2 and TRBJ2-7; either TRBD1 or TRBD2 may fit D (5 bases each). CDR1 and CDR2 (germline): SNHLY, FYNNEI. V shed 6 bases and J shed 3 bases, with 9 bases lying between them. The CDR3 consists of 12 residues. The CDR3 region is CASRGTDYEQYF. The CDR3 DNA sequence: TGTGCCAGCAGGGGGACCGACTACGAGCAGTACTTC.

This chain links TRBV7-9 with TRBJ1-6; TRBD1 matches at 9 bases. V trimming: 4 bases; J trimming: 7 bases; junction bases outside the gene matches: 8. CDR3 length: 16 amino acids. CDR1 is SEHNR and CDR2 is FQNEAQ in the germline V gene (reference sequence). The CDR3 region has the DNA TGTGCCAGCAGCTCATTAGGGGACAGGGCAAATTCACCCCTCCACTTT. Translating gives CASSSLGDRANSPLHF.

CDR3 sequence reads: CASSPPGAGGGKETQYF. CDR3 DNA: TGTGCCAGCAGCCCCCCCGGTGCGGGGGGGGGAAAAGAGACCCAGTACTTC. V and J are TRBV7-9 and TRBJ2-5; 9 bases map to TRBD2. There are 17 residues in the CDR3. J lost 3 bases, V lost 5 bases, and 13 bases had no gene match. CDR1 is SEHNR, CDR2 FQNEAQ, per germline (reference sequence).

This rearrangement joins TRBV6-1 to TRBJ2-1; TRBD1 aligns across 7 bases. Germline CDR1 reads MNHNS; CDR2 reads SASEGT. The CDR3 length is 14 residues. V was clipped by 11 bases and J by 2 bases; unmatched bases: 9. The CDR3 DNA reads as TGTGCCGGGAAGGGGACAGATACCTACAATGAGCAGTTCTTC. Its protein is CAGKGTDTYNEQFF.

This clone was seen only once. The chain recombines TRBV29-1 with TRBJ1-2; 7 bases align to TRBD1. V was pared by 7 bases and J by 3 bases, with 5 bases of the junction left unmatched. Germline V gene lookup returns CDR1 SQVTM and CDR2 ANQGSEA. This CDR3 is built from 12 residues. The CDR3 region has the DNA TGCAGCGGTACCGGGACAGACTATGGCTACACCTTC. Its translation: CSGTGTDYGYTF.

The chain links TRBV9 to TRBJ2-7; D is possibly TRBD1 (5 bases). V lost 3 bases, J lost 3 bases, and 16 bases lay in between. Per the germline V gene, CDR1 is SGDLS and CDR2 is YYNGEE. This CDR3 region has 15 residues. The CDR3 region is CASSATVSPDYEQYF. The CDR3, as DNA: TGTGCCAGCAGCGCGACAGTAAGCCCTGACTACGAGCAGTACTTC. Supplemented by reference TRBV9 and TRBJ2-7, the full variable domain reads DSGVTQTPKHLITATGQRVTLRCSPRSGDLSVYWYQQSLDQGLQFLIQYYNGEERAKGNILERFSAQQFPDLHSELNLSSLELGDSALYFCASSATVSPDYEQYFGPGTRLTVT.

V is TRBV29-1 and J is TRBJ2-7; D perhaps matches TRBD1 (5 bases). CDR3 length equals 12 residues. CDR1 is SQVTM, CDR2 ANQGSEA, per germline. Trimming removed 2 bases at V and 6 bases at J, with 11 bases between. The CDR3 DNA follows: TGCAGCGTTGAATGGGGCTATCCCGAGCAGTACTTC. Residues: CSVEWGYPEQYF.

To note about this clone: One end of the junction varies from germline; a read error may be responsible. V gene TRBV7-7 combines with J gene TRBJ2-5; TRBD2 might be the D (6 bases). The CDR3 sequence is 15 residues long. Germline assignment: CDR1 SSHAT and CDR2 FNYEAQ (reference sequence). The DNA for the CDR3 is TGTGCTAGCAGCTTCGGGACTCTGTACCAAGAGACCCAGTACTTC. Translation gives CASSFGTLYQETQYF.

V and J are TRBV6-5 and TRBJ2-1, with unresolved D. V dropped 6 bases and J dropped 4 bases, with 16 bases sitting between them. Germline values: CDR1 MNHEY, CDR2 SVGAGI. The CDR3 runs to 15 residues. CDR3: CASSPAGEMYNEQFF. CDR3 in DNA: TGTGCCAGCAGCCCCGCCGGAGAGATGTACAATGAGCAGTTCTTC.

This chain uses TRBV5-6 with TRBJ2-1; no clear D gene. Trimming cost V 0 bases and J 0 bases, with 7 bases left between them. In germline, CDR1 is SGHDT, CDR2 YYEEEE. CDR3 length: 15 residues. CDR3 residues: CASSLAEFSYNEQFF. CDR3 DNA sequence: TGTGCCAGCAGCTTGGCTGAGTTCTCCTACAATGAGCAGTTCTTC.

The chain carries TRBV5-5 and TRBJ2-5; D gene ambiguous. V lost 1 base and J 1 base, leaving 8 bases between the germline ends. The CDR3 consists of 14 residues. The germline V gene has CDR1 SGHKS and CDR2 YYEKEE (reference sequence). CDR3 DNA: TGTGCCAGCAGCTTGTTCAGAACCCAAGAGACCCAGTACTTC. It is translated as CASSLFRTQETQYF.

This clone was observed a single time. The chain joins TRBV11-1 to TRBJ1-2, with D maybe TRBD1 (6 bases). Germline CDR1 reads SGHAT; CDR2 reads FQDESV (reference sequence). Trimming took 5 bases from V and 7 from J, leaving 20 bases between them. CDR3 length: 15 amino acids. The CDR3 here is CASSPGAVPDGGYTF. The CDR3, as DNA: TGTGCCAGCAGCCCAGGGGCAGTTCCGGATGGTGGCTACACCTTC.

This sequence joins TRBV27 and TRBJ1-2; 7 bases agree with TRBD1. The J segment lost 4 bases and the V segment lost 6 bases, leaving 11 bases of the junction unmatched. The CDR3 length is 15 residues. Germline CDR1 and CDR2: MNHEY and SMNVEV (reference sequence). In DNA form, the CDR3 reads TGTGCCAGCAGGTCCCGGGACAGCGGTCTCTATGGCTACACCTTC. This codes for CASRSRDSGLYGYTF.

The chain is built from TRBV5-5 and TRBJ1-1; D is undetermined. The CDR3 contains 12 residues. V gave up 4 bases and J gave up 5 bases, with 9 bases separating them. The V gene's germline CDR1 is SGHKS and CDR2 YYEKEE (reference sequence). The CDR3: CASSRGGTEAFF. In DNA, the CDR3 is TGTGCCAGCAGCCGGGGAGGGACTGAAGCTTTCTTT.

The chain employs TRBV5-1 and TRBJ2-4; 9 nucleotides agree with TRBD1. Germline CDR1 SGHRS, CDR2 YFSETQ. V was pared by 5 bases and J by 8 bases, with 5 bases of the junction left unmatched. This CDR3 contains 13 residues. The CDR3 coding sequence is TGCGCCAGCAGTCTTTGGACAGGGGACATTCAGTACTTC. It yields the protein CASSLWTGDIQYF.

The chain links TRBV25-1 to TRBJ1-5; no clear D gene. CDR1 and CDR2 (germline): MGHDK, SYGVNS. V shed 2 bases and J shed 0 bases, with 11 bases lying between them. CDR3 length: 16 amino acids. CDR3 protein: CASSESSGYSNQPQHF. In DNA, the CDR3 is TGTGCCAGCAGTGAAAGCTCCGGGTATAGCAATCAGCCCCAGCATTTT. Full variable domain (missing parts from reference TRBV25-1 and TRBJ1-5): EADIYQTPRYLVIGTGKKITLECSQTMGHDKMYWYQQDPGMELHLIHYSYGVNSTEKGDLSSESTVSRIRTEHFPLTLESARPSHTSQYLCASSESSGYSNQPQHFGDGTRLSIL.